This TCR beta chain comes out of a study of response to subunit inactivated influenza vaccine (dated by TCRdb to the late 2010s). Turning to the overall study: To follow how T cells responded to a trivalent subunit inactivated influenza vaccine, the researchers relied on deep quantitative profiling of the T cell receptor repertoire.

Remarks on this clonotype: Its antigen remains undetermined. Nothing much larger sits one base from this clone, and base qualities are not available.

Via the germline V gene, CDR1 is SGHTA and CDR2 FQGNSA. V and J are truncated by 0 bases and 7 bases respectively, leaving an intervening sequence of 15 bases. Including cysteine and phenylalanine, the CDR3 has 15 amino acids. The entry retains the CDR3 DNA only, 45 bases that are in frame from base 1. Results and caveats for the whole study, not just this receptor: According to the authors, only a limited number of new T cells may be recruited by each seasonal influenza vaccination.

Library generation was performed with RT-PCR. The reads were generated on an Illumina HiSeq 2500. TCRdb passed the public sequencing reads through fastp at Q25 and MiXCR, retaining productive beta sequences. Each CDR3 protein appears once, grouped with its most common genes and DNA. The sample table contains hundreds of thousands of distinct CDR3 sequences; only one count was recorded for around 20% of them. The ten biggest clones cover roughly 11% of the sample. In this chain, TRBV7-2 is recombined with TRBJ1-2; the D region possibly corresponds to TRBD1 (6 bases align). The sequence derives from a man aged 45-60 years who received an inactivated influenza vaccine. Donor details come from another sample of the same person, matched by shared clones. The specimen was PBMCs from blood, collected 4 to 6 days after vaccination. The DNA sequence is as follows: TGTGCCAGCAGCTTAGCCCCAACAGGGATAGGTGGCTACACCTTC. This codes for CASSLAPTGIGGYTF.